Listed here are 14 T cell receptor beta chains from one sample, sequenced in a study of naive and memory T cell subsets. Amplification of ligated cDNA took four PCR rounds with SP2 and nested alpha and beta constant primers. A single record per CDR3 protein comes from TCRdb applying MiXCR to the 5' RACE reads. The sample records roughly 60,000 distinct CDR3 sequences, 8% being singletons. An oligonucleotide containing a UMI was ligated to the 3' end of TCR cDNA. Every receptor here comes from a female donor in good health.

This sequence joins TRBV6-2 or TRBV6-3 and TRBJ1-1; the D gene is possibly TRBD1 (6 bases). This CDR3 contains 14 residues. CDR1 MNHEY and CDR2 SVGEGT come from the germline V gene. V lost 5 bases and J lost 4, with 14 bases in between. The CDR3 nucleotides are TGTGCCAGCAGTAACTTGCCAGGGGCCACTGAAGCTTTCTTT. Its translation: CASSNLPGATEAFF.

Remarks on this clonotype: The junction does not match germline at one end; this may be a read error. This chain joins TRBV2 and TRBJ1-2; D might be TRBD1 (5 bases). Germline CDR1 SNHLY, CDR2 FYNNEI. CDR3 length: 14 residues. Here the CDR3 reads CASIPVGTNYGDTF. The CDR3 DNA reads as TGTGCCAGCATTCCGGTCGGGACTAACTATGGCGACACCTTC.

This clonotype was picked up a small number of times. In DNA, the CDR3 is TGCAGTGCTAGAGATGAGGGGTATGAGCAGTTCTTC. This translates into CSARDEGYEQFF. V usage is TRBV20-1 and J usage is TRBJ2-1, with D perhaps matching TRBD1 or TRBD2 (5 bases each). Germline V gives CDR1 DFQATT, CDR2 SNEGSKA (reference sequence). The CDR3 extends over 12 amino acids. Trimming shortened V by 0 bases and J by 8 bases, and 8 bases separated the two germline ends.

This clonotype was detected a few times. The V gene is TRBV11-2, the J gene TRBJ2-1; no definite D call. Germline V gene lookup returns CDR1 SGHAT and CDR2 FQNNGV. Trimming removed 0 bases at V and 4 bases at J, with 16 bases between. The CDR3 contains 17 residues. This chain's CDR3 is CASSLESPRLIYNEQFF. CDR3 in DNA: TGTGCCAGCAGCTTAGAGTCCCCTAGGCTCATTTACAATGAGCAGTTCTTC.

The sample holds many counts of this clonotype. The genes are TRBV11-2 and TRBJ1-1; D might be TRBD1 (6 bases). CDR1 is SGHAT and CDR2 is FQNNGV in the germline V gene. The V end lost 0 bases, the J end lost 0 bases, and 11 bases lay between the germline ends. The CDR3 length is 16 residues. CDR3 nucleotides: TGTGCCAGCAGCTTAGATGTACAGGGCATGAACACTGAAGCTTTCTTT. Protein product: CASSLDVQGMNTEAFF.

Written as DNA, the CDR3 is TGTGCCAGCAGCCAAGAAAAACAGGTTCCCACTGAAGCTTTCTTT. This gives the protein CASSQEKQVPTEAFF. The chain is built from TRBV3-1 and TRBJ1-1; tentative D call: TRBD1 (5 bases). The germline CDR1 and CDR2 sequences are LGHDT and YNNKEL (reference sequence). The V and J ends lost 0 bases and 4 bases respectively, with 12 bases between them. This CDR3 region has 15 residues.

This clonotype has a count of ten or more. The rearrangement links TRBV9 to TRBJ2-3, with D possibly TRBD1 on 6 matching bases. Germline CDR1 reads SGDLS; CDR2 reads YYNGEE. The CDR3 consists of 17 residues. V gave up 4 bases and J gave up 2 bases, with 20 bases separating them. In nucleotides, the CDR3 is TGTGCCAGCAGCTCCCGGGACACCAGACTGCCCACAGATACGCAGTATTTT. It translates to CASSSRDTRLPTDTQYF.

This clonotype occurred many times. CDR3 amino acids: CSATLPRSYNEQFF. The CDR3 DNA sequence: TGCAGTGCTACCCTCCCAAGATCCTACAATGAGCAGTTCTTC. This sequence joins TRBV20-1 and TRBJ2-1; D not resolved. CDR1 and CDR2 (germline): DFQATT, SNEGSKA (reference sequence). This CDR3 region has 14 residues. Deletions cut 4 bases from V and 1 base from J, with 11 bases between.

J is TRBJ1-3 and V is TRBV5-6; D uncertain. The CDR3 sequence is 14 residues long. The V gene lost 0 bases and the J gene lost 0 bases, with 4 bases spanning the gap. The V gene's germline CDR1 is SGHDT and CDR2 YYEEEE. The CDR3 DNA reads as TGTGCCAGCAGCTTGGGTATCTCTGGAAACACCATATATTTT. It translates to CASSLGISGNTIYF.

This clonotype has only one observation. The rearrangement links TRBV7-3 to TRBJ2-3; TRBD1 matches at 11 bases. Germline V gene sequence: CDR1 SGHTA, CDR2 FQGTGA. The CDR3 extends over 15 amino acids. Trimming at V came to 3 bases and at J to 4 bases, leaving 3 bases not matched to a gene. The CDR3 loop is CASSLGQGVSDTQYF. Written as DNA, the CDR3 is TGTGCCAGCAGCTTGGGACAGGGGGTGTCAGATACGCAGTATTTT.

The gene calls are TRBV7-2 and TRBJ2-5, with TRBD1 matching over 8 bases. The CDR3 contains 14 residues. Germline V gene lookup returns CDR1 SGHTA and CDR2 FQGNSA. V was pared by 5 bases and J by 2 bases, with 4 bases of the junction left unmatched. CDR3 bases: TGTGCCAGCAGCCTGAACAGGGGGCAAGAGACCCAGTACTTC. It encodes CASSLNRGQETQYF.

V is TRBV3-1 and J is TRBJ2-5, with TRBD1 identical over 7 bases. V was clipped by 4 bases and J by 4 bases; unmatched bases: 9. The germline gives CDR1 LGHDT, CDR2 YNNKEL (reference sequence). The CDR3 has 15 amino acids. CDR3 amino acids: CASSPRQGFGETQYF. The DNA of the CDR3 is TGTGCCAGCAGCCCCAGACAGGGTTTTGGAGAGACCCAGTACTTC.

This chain connects TRBV15 to TRBJ2-1; D is perhaps TRBD2 (6 bases). The CDR3 sequence is 17 residues long. V was pared by 1 base and J by 7 bases, with 20 bases between. Germline V lookup: CDR1 LNHNV, CDR2 YYDKDF (reference sequence). CDR3 sequence (DNA): TGTGCCACCAGCAGAGCGCTGGGGGTAGCGGCGGGGAATGAGCAGTTCTTC. Translation: CATSRALGVAAGNEQFF.

This clonotype was recorded at least ten times. This chain connects TRBV5-1 to TRBJ2-1; the match to TRBD1 covers 8 bases. This CDR3 comprises 15 residues. Germline V gene data show CDR1 as SGHRS and CDR2 as YFSETQ. The V and J ends lost 4 bases and 4 bases, in that order; junction bases with no gene match: 7. The DNA for the CDR3 is TGCGCCAGCAGCCGAGGGGACAGGTTTTACAATGAGCAGTTCTTC. Translation gives CASSRGDRFYNEQFF. The full variable domain, in which reference TRBV5-1 and TRBJ2-1 provide the parts outside the CDR3, is KAGVTQTPRYLIKTRGQQVTLSCSPISGHRSVSWYQQTPGQGLQFLFEYFSETQRNKGNFPGRFSGRQFSNSRSEMNVSTLELGDSALYLCASSRGDRFYNEQFFGPGTRLTVL.